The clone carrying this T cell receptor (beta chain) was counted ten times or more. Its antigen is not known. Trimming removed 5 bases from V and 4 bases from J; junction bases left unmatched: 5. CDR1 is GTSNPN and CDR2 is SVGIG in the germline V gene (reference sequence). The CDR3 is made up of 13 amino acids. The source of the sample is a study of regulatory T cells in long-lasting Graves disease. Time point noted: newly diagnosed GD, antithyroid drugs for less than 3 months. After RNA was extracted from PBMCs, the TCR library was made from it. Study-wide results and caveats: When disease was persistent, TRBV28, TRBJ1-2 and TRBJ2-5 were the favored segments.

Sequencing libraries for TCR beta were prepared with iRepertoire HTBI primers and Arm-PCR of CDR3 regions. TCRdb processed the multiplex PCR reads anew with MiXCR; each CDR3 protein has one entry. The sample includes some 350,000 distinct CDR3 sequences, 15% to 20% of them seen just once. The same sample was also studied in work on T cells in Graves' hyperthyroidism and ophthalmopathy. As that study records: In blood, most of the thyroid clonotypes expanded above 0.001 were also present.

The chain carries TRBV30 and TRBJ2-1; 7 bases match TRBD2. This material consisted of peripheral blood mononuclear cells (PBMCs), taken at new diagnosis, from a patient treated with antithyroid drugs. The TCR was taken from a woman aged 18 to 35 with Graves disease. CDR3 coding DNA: TGTGCCTGGGGCAAGCGGGATTACAATGAGCAGTTCTTC. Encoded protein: CAWGKRDYNEQFF.